Following are 23 T cell receptor beta chains from one sample sequenced in a study of control samples from healthy donors and cancer patients (dated by TCRdb to about 2020). Libraries were prepared through the immunoSEQ multiplex PCR assay. Sourced from immuneACCESS, this table was stored by TCRdb with only in-frame sequences that have V and J called. A share of the clones is absent; for the studies checked, an unresolved V gene accounts for under half, and the remainder has no known explanation. Here the sample has under 75,000 clones; 65% to 90% occur a single time. The leading ten clones occupy 4.5% to 7% of the sample. Source material: blood. These receptors originate from a man in his forties in good health.

This chain links TRBV28 with TRBJ2-7; D unclear. The CDR3 sequence is 11 residues long. The germline CDR1 and CDR2 sequences are MDHEN and SYDVKM. Trimming stripped 6 bases from V and 4 bases from J, with 7 bases between. As DNA, the CDR3 is TGTGCCAGCAGCCGTATGTACGAGCAGTACTTC. Translation gives CASSRMYEQYF.

This sequence joins TRBV6-6 and TRBJ1-5; 8 bases agree with TRBD1. The length of the CDR3 is 14 residues. The junction had 5 bases not matched to a gene; V was cut back by 4 bases and J by 6 bases. The germline gives CDR1 MNHNY, CDR2 SVGAGI (reference sequence). CDR3 nucleotide sequence: TGTGCCAGCAGTTTCGGACAGGGAAGTCAGCCCCAGCATTTT. Its translation: CASSFGQGSQPQHF.

V is TRBV6-5 and J is TRBJ2-3; TRBD2 is a possible D gene (5 bases). This CDR3 region has 13 residues. The germline V gene encodes CDR1 MNHEY and CDR2 SVGAGI. V was shortened by 7 bases and J by 1 base, with 9 bases between the two germline ends. The CDR3 reads CASKREGTDTQYF. CDR3 bases: TGTGCCAGCAAGAGGGAAGGCACAGATACGCAGTATTTT.

This clone was seen only once. The chain joins TRBV6-5 to TRBJ2-1; 10 bases match TRBD2. After removal of 6 bases from V and 5 bases from J, the junction contained 4 bases not matched to a gene. Germline assignment: CDR1 MNHEY and CDR2 SVGAGI. The CDR3 is 14 amino acids. The CDR3: CASRLAGNNNEQFF. The CDR3 bases are TGTGCCAGCAGACTAGCGGGAAATAACAATGAGCAGTTCTTC.

Only a few counts were recorded for this clone. The chain combines TRBV12-3 or TRBV12-4 with TRBJ1-4; perhaps TRBD1 as D (6 bases). CDR3 length equals 12 residues. V was clipped by 9 bases and J by 8 bases, with 13 bases between them. CDR3 nucleotide sequence: TGTGCCAGTAACAGGGTTGGGGAAAAACTGTTTTTT. Encoded protein: CASNRVGEKLFF.

This clone appeared a few times. This chain links TRBV28 with TRBJ2-3; D is perhaps TRBD1 (6 bases). The V gene lost 7 bases and the J gene lost 6 bases, with 23 bases spanning the gap. The CDR3 spans 16 residues. Germline V gene data show CDR1 as MDHEN and CDR2 as SYDVKM. The CDR3 region has the DNA TGTGCCAGCACTACCCTGACAGGTTCTCAAGGGGATACGCAGTATTTT. Protein: CASTTLTGSQGDTQYF. The whole variable domain, filled in from reference TRBV28 and TRBJ2-3, reads DVKVTQSSRYLVKRTGEKVFLECVQDMDHENMFWYRQDPGLGLRLIYFSYDVKMKEKGDIPEGYSVSREKKERFSLILESASTNQTSMYLCASTTLTGSQGDTQYFGPGTRLTVL.

This clone has just one count. J is TRBJ2-5 and V is TRBV7-2; a possible D gene is TRBD2 (6 bases). The V gene lost 10 bases and the J gene lost 5 bases, with 17 bases spanning the gap. This CDR3 is built from 13 residues. Germline lookup yields CDR1 SGHTA and CDR2 FQGNSA. CDR3 loop: CATGTGGSETQYF. The CDR3 nucleotides read TGTGCCACCGGGACTGGAGGCTCGGAGACCCAGTACTTC.

The chain combines TRBV5-6 with TRBJ2-1; 9 bases agree with TRBD1. This CDR3 is built from 17 residues. The V gene end was trimmed by 5 bases and the J gene end by 2 bases; junction bases not matched to a gene: 11. Germline CDR1 SGHDT, CDR2 YYEEEE. The CDR3 loop reads CASRGGTGSNPYNEQFF. The CDR3 DNA follows: TGTGCCAGCAGGGGAGGGACAGGGTCGAATCCCTACAATGAGCAGTTCTTC.

The rearrangement links TRBV7-9 to TRBJ1-3; D unresolved. CDR3 length: 13 residues. With 5 bases removed from V and 4 bases from J, the gap between germline ends came to 9 bases. Germline V gene data show CDR1 as SEHNR and CDR2 as FQNEAQ (reference sequence). The CDR3 nucleotides read TGTGCCAGCAGCCAAACCCCCGGAAACACCATATATTTT. Encoded protein: CASSQTPGNTIYF. Drawing the rest from reference TRBV7-9 and TRBJ1-3, the complete variable domain is DTGVSQNPRHKITKRGQNVTFRCDPISEHNRLYWYRQTLGQGPEFLTYFQNEAQLEKSRLLSDRFSAERPKGSFSTLEIQRTEQGDSAMYLCASSQTPGNTIYFGEGSWLTVV.

Only one count was recorded for this clone. The gene calls are TRBV9 and TRBJ2-1, with TRBD2 matching 10 bases. Germline loops: CDR1 SGDLS, CDR2 YYNGEE. V lost 4 bases and J lost 8; bases outside the gene matches: 12. The CDR3 loop spans 16 amino acids. In nucleotides, the CDR3 is TGTGCCAGCAGCCCCCGGGTAGCGGGAGGCCGGGATGAGCAGTTCTTC. Translating it yields CASSPRVAGGRDEQFF.

This clone was picked up a small number of times. The chain couples TRBV9 to TRBJ2-1; D not resolved. The CDR3 covers 14 residues. CDR1 and CDR2 from the germline V gene are SGDLS and YYNGEE. The V and J ends lost 3 bases and 4 bases respectively, with 11 bases between them. In nucleotides, the CDR3 is TGTGCCAGCAGCGCCCGGTTTGAGTACAATGAGCAGTTCTTC. Encoded protein: CASSARFEYNEQFF.

This clone has just one count. The chain couples TRBV5-6 to TRBJ1-2; a possible D gene is TRBD1 (5 bases). The V gene's germline CDR1 is SGHDT and CDR2 YYEEEE. V shed 4 bases and J shed 2 bases, with 12 bases lying between them. This CDR3 spans 14 amino acids. The CDR3 loop reads CASSTGLENYGYTF. The DNA of the CDR3 is TGTGCCAGCAGCACGGGACTTGAAAACTATGGCTACACCTTC.

This rearrangement joins TRBV3-1 (or the pseudogene TRBV3-2) to TRBJ2-1, with D possibly TRBD2 on 6 matching bases. Trimming took 4 bases from V and 4 from J, leaving 8 bases between them. The CDR3 consists of 13 residues. Germline V gene data show CDR1 as LGHDT and CDR2 as YNNKEL (reference sequence). The CDR3 nucleotides are TGTGCCAGCAGCCTGGGACTTTACAATGAGCAGTTCTTC. The encoded protein is CASSLGLYNEQFF.

This clone was recorded a few times. The chain carries TRBV7-2 and TRBJ2-7; D tentatively fits TRBD1 or TRBD2 (5 bases each). In germline, CDR1 is SGHTA, CDR2 FQGNSA. This CDR3 contains 14 residues. V was cut by 4 bases and J by 1 base, with 11 bases left in between. The CDR3 loop is CASSSAGTSYEQYF. The DNA for the CDR3 is TGTGCCAGCAGCTCCGCCGGGACGTCCTACGAGCAGTACTTC.

This clone was found once. V and J are TRBV4-1 and TRBJ1-5, with 7 nucleotides matching TRBD1. Germline V gene data show CDR1 as MGHRA and CDR2 as YSYEKL. The CDR3 covers 21 residues. Germline trimming cut 0 bases from V and 4 bases from J; bases unmatched to any gene: 21. This CDR3 is CASSQDWVGGRQGVPNQPQHF. The CDR3 coding sequence is TGCGCCAGCAGCCAAGATTGGGTCGGGGGGAGACAGGGAGTCCCAAATCAGCCCCAGCATTTT.

The chain recombines TRBV20-1 with TRBJ1-2; D is undetermined. Trimming took off 3 bases at V and 4 bases at J, with 15 bases between the two ends. Germline assignment: CDR1 DFQATT and CDR2 SNEGSKA (reference sequence). The CDR3 loop spans 14 amino acids. The CDR3 spells CSASESRNGYGYTF. In DNA, the CDR3 is TGCAGTGCTAGTGAGAGTAGGAATGGCTATGGCTACACCTTC.

The rearrangement uses TRBV19 and TRBJ1-1; D gene uncertain. From germline, CDR1 is LNHDA and CDR2 SQIVND (reference sequence). Trimming cost V 5 bases and J 1 base, with 8 bases left between them. CDR3 length: 13 residues. The CDR3 is CASSGKGNTEAFF. CDR3 nucleotides: TGTGCCAGTAGTGGGAAGGGGAACACTGAAGCTTTCTTT.

The chain couples TRBV6-2 or TRBV6-3 to TRBJ1-1, with D uncertain. Germline-derived CDR1 and CDR2 are MNHEY and SVGEGT. The CDR3 length is 14 residues. The V end lost 5 bases, the J end lost 8 bases, and 18 bases lay between the germline ends. The CDR3 reads CASSNDGPPTEAFF. The CDR3 DNA reads as TGTGCCAGCAGTAACGACGGGCCCCCCACAGAAGCTTTCTTT.

The V gene is TRBV5-1, the J gene TRBJ1-3; no definite D call. The CDR3 length is 15 residues. With 2 bases removed from V and 2 bases from J, the gap between germline ends came to 11 bases. Germline V gene data show CDR1 as SGHRS and CDR2 as YFSETQ. The CDR3 nucleotides read TGCGCCAGCAGCTTCGTGGGCAGAGCTGGAAACACCATATATTTT. Translated: CASSFVGRAGNTIYF.

The J gene is TRBJ1-6, the V gene TRBV5-1, with D possibly TRBD1 on 5 matching bases. Germline V lookup: CDR1 SGHRS, CDR2 YFSETQ. The V end lost 0 bases, the J end lost 0 bases, and 10 bases lay between the germline ends. CDR3 size: 17 residues. The chain's CDR3 is CASSLDRPSSYNSPLHF. CDR3 sequence (DNA): TGCGCCAGCAGCTTGGACAGGCCGAGCTCCTATAATTCACCCCTCCACTTT.

This chain connects TRBV19 to TRBJ2-5; D is undetermined. The CDR3 contains 13 residues. The germline gives CDR1 LNHDA, CDR2 SQIVND (reference sequence). Trimming cost V 8 bases and J 0 bases, with 10 bases left between them. The CDR3 region has the DNA TGTGCCAGTCGCAGGAGAGACCAAGAGACCCAGTACTTC. The encoded protein is CASRRRDQETQYF.

This clone was counted only a few times. J is TRBJ1-2 and V is TRBV14; D gene ambiguous. Germline V gene sequence: CDR1 SGHDN, CDR2 FVKESK. V lost 4 bases and J 4 bases, leaving 16 bases between the germline ends. The CDR3 is 15 amino acids. The DNA for the CDR3 is TGTGCCAGCAGCCTACTCGATGGGTGGGGCTATGGCTACACCTTC. This translates into CASSLLDGWGYGYTF.

This clone has a single count. The V gene is TRBV7-2, the J gene TRBJ2-7; the D gene is possibly TRBD1 (7 bases). The CDR3 length is 15 residues. Germline CDR1 and CDR2: SGHTA and FQGNSA. Trimming left V 4 bases short and J 0 bases short, with 13 bases between. DNA for the CDR3: TGTGCCAGCAGCTCACAGGGGACTGTCTCCTACGAGCAGTACTTC. Protein sequence: CASSSQGTVSYEQYF.